The present T cell receptor beta chain was sequenced within a study of CD8 T cells in ankylosing spondylitis (dated by TCRdb to the late 2010s). Regarding the complete study: The study set out to find disease-linked TCR variants by profiling T cell receptor beta repertoires in ankylosing spondylitis patients and healthy donors. The whole study cohort included 85 to 120 healthy donors and some 27 ankylosing spondylitis patients. Samples of peripheral blood were taken, and for ankylosing spondylitis patients, synovial fluid was collected as well.

TCRdb lists the instrument as Illumina HiSeq 2500. Quantitative 5'-RACE with molecular barcodes was used to prepare TCR beta libraries. The paper's processing steps were these. A new computational method, built on a probabilistic model of VDJ rearrangement, was used to identify disease-linked TCR variants. The public reads were reanalyzed by TCRdb: fastp trimming at Q25, MiXCR alignment, in-frame beta chains only. Here each entry gathers all rows of one CDR3 protein and keeps the most common genes and DNA. The V and J calls were determined by TCRdb, not by the authors. This sample lists some 180,000 distinct CDR3 sequences; roughly 18% were detected once. The ten largest make up around 4.7% of the sample. Inclusive of the bounding cysteine and phenylalanine, the CDR3 is 14 residues long. The retained sequence is limited to the CDR3, 42 bases, with the frame set at the first base. The germline V gene (reference sequence) sets CDR1 to SSHAT and CDR2 to FNYEAQ. A distance of 14 bases separates the germline ends of V and J, which lose 5 bases and 6 bases respectively.

This clonotype has at least ten counts. There is no known antigen for this receptor. Base qualities are not recorded, but no much larger clone differs from it by a single base. The paper as a whole reports these results and caveats: Blood from ankylosing spondylitis patients appeared to be characterized by a TCR beta motif made up of 8 or 9 highly homologous amino acid variants. The disease-linked clones were reported as significantly enriched in matched synovial fluid samples from ankylosing spondylitis patients. In peripheral blood, the disease-linked clones were found at relatively low frequencies and had a CD8+ phenotype. Some TCR beta motif variants had previously been reported in synovial fluid and blood of reactive arthritis patients, which suggested common disease-initiation mechanisms.

The sample comprised blood, either unsorted or a sorted T cell fraction (not recorded which). The sequence was obtained from a male donor aged 5 to 29 with ankylosing spondylitis or in good health (not recorded which). Donor details come from another sample of the same person, matched by shared clones. The chain employs TRBV7-7 and TRBJ2-1; tentative D gene TRBD2, with 5 bases matching. The nucleotides read TGTGCCAGCAGCCCAGTATATGGGAGCAATGAGCAGTTCTTC. Its amino acids are CASSPVYGSNEQFF.